Below, 18 T cell receptor beta chains from the same sample are listed, as sequenced in a study of glioma-infiltrating T cells after dendritic cell vaccination. Here immunoSEQ multiplex PCR was the method, and the copy in TCRdb shows in-frame clones only, minus some. Among over 75,000 clones listed, 70% to 90% were seen once. Time point given: after dendritic cell vaccination, including at tumor progression/relapse. The source material was blood, sampled after dendritic cell vaccination. The origin of the receptors is a human donor with glioblastoma.

The V and J genes are TRBV14 and TRBJ1-4; D is ambiguous. This CDR3 has 13 amino acids. The V end lost 1 base, the J end lost 3 bases, and 3 bases lay between the germline ends. Germline V gene data show CDR1 as SGHDN and CDR2 as FVKESK. CDR3 protein: CASSQASNEKLFF. The DNA for the CDR3 is TGTGCCAGCAGCCAAGCTTCTAATGAAAAACTGTTTTTT.

Comment on this clone: A read error may produce the germline difference seen at one junction end. The chain has TRBV7-9 and TRBJ1-1, with D perhaps matching TRBD1 (5 bases). From germline, CDR1 is SEHNR and CDR2 FQNEAQ (reference sequence). This CDR3 region has 12 residues. The CDR3: CASSFRDFELGF. CDR3 DNA: TGTGCCAGCAGCTTTCGGGACTTTGAATTGGGGTTT.

The chain carries TRBV10-1 and TRBJ2-2; TRBD1 matches at 7 bases. The junction had 9 bases not matched to a gene; V was cut back by 8 bases and J by 0 bases. Germline V gene data show CDR1 as WNHNN and CDR2 as SYGVQD (reference sequence). The CDR3 extends over 16 amino acids. The CDR3 sequence: CASDNRGQPNTGELFF. The CDR3 region has the DNA TGCGCCAGCGACAACCGGGGACAGCCGAACACCGGGGAGCTGTTTTTT.

The rearrangement joins TRBV2 to TRBJ1-5, with a weak D call TRBD1 (5 bases). This CDR3 comprises 14 residues. V lost 5 bases, J lost 0 bases, and 8 bases lay in between. Germline V gives CDR1 SNHLY, CDR2 FYNNEI. DNA of the CDR3: TGTGCCAGCAGTACCGACAGTAGCAATCAGCCCCAGCATTTT. Residues: CASSTDSSNQPQHF.

J is TRBJ1-1 and V is TRBV6-6; D remains unclear. This CDR3 is built from 14 residues. V was clipped by 0 bases and J by 10 bases, with 15 bases between them. Germline V gene data show CDR1 as MNHNY and CDR2 as SVGAGI (reference sequence). The CDR3 bases are TGTGCCAGCAGTTACTCCGGCGCTGCGAGGTCAGCTTTCTTT. As protein: CASSYSGAARSAFF.

This sequence joins TRBV9 and TRBJ2-5, with 7 bases fitting TRBD1. The germline V gene encodes CDR1 SGDLS and CDR2 YYNGEE. The V gene end was trimmed by 9 bases and the J gene end by 3 bases; junction bases not matched to a gene: 8. The CDR3 consists of 13 residues. CDR3 coding DNA: TGTGCCACCCGACAGGGTAGCGAAGAGACCCAGTACTTC. This encodes CATRQGSEETQYF.

This chain uses TRBV6-1 with TRBJ1-5, with TRBD1 matching 8 bases. Germline CDR1 is MNHNS and CDR2 is SASEGT. The CDR3 covers 18 residues. V shed 1 base, J shed 0 bases, and the junction held 8 bases outside the gene matches. In DNA, the CDR3 is TGTGCCAGCAGTGAAGTCAGGGGGCAACTATATAGCAATCAGCCCCAGCATTTT. The encoded protein is CASSEVRGQLYSNQPQHF.

This sequence joins TRBV10-3 and TRBJ2-1; 13 nucleotides align to TRBD2. Losses at the gene ends were 7 bases for V and 1 base for J; bases not matched to a gene: 4. Germline CDR1 and CDR2: ENHRY and SYGVKD. This CDR3 spans 16 amino acids. The CDR3 protein is CAITRTSGGSYNEQFF. The CDR3 region has the DNA TGTGCCATCACCAGGACTAGCGGGGGTTCCTACAATGAGCAGTTCTTC.

The V call is TRBV6-4, the J call TRBJ1-1; possibly TRBD1 for D (5 bases). V lost 9 bases and J 1 base, leaving 6 bases between the germline ends. The CDR3 has 11 residues. Germline V lookup: CDR1 MRHNA, CDR2 SNTAGT. The CDR3 protein is CARDRNTEAFF. The CDR3 bases are TGTGCCAGAGACAGGAACACTGAAGCTTTCTTT.

The gene calls are TRBV7-9 and TRBJ1-3; TRBD1 is a possible D gene (6 bases). The CDR3 is made up of 15 amino acids. In germline, CDR1 is SEHNR, CDR2 FQNEAQ (reference sequence). Deletions cut 5 bases from V and 4 bases from J, with 15 bases between. CDR3 nucleotide sequence: TGTGCCAGCAGCCTCACCGGGACAACAGGAAACACCATATATTTT. It encodes CASSLTGTTGNTIYF.

The J gene is TRBJ2-3, the V gene TRBV4-2; 11 nucleotides agree with TRBD2. There are 15 residues in the CDR3. Germline V gene sequence: CDR1 LGHNA, CDR2 YNFKEQ. Unmatched junction bases numbered 3, after V lost 1 base and J lost 6 bases. The CDR3 nucleotides read TGTGCCAGCAGCCAAGGTAGCGGGGGGGCGGATACGCAGTATTTT. It encodes CASSQGSGGADTQYF.

The V gene is TRBV6-4, the J gene TRBJ2-3; the match to TRBD1 covers 9 bases. This CDR3 region has 15 residues. The germline CDR1 and CDR2 sequences are MRHNA and SNTAGT. After removal of 5 bases from V and 4 bases from J, the junction contained 7 bases not matched to a gene. The CDR3 sequence: CASSRGDRAADTQYF. The CDR3 DNA sequence: TGTGCCAGCAGTAGAGGGGACAGGGCGGCAGATACGCAGTATTTT.

This rearrangement joins TRBV7-9 to TRBJ1-3, with D possibly TRBD1 on 5 matching bases. From germline, CDR1 is SEHNR and CDR2 FQNEAQ (reference sequence). CDR3 size: 12 residues. V was shortened by 5 bases and J by 4 bases, with 6 bases between the two germline ends. The CDR3 coding sequence is TGTGCCAGCAGCAGACAGGGAAACACCATATATTTT. Its protein is CASSRQGNTIYF.

This clone has a count of ten or more. The rearrangement links TRBV7-2 to TRBJ1-4; the D gene is possibly TRBD1 (5 bases). V shed 1 base and J shed 5 bases, with 11 bases lying between them. The CDR3 consists of 15 residues. Looked up from germline, CDR1 is SGHTA and CDR2 is FQGNSA. In nucleotides, the CDR3 is TGTGCCAGCAGCTTAGGGTTTGACAGAAATGAAAAACTGTTTTTT. Protein sequence: CASSLGFDRNEKLFF.

The chain employs TRBV5-1 and TRBJ2-7, with TRBD2 identical over 8 bases. Germline lookup yields CDR1 SGHRS and CDR2 YFSETQ. The CDR3 is 15 residues long. The junction had 6 bases not matched to a gene; V was cut back by 2 bases and J by 2 bases. The CDR3 here is CASSLTSGRTYEQYF. In nucleotides, the CDR3 is TGCGCCAGCAGCTTAACTAGCGGCCGCACCTACGAGCAGTACTTC.

The chain couples TRBV6-5 to TRBJ1-5; maybe TRBD1 (6 bases). Per the germline V gene, CDR1 is MNHEY and CDR2 is SVGAGI. The V end was cut by 6 bases, the J end by 1 base, with 10 bases between. The CDR3 is 14 residues long. For the CDR3, the DNA is TGTGCCAGCAGGGCCGGACAGAGCAATCAGCCCCAGCATTTT. The encoded protein is CASRAGQSNQPQHF.

The chain employs TRBV9 and TRBJ2-3; 11 bases agree with TRBD2. V lost 7 bases and J lost 0; bases outside the gene matches: 4. The germline CDR1 and CDR2 sequences are SGDLS and YYNGEE. The CDR3 length is 15 residues. In nucleotides, the CDR3 is TGTGCCAGCGGACTAGCGGGCACTAGCACAGATACGCAGTATTTT. Its translation is CASGLAGTSTDTQYF.

The rearrangement joins TRBV15 to TRBJ2-5, with D tentatively TRBD1 (5 bases). The CDR3 is made up of 14 amino acids. Trimming took 0 bases from V and 5 from J, leaving 10 bases between them. CDR1 and CDR2 (germline): LNHNV, YYDKDF (reference sequence). CDR3 region: CATSRDRAGETQYF. Written as DNA, the CDR3 is TGTGCCACCAGCAGAGACAGGGCCGGGGAGACCCAGTACTTC.